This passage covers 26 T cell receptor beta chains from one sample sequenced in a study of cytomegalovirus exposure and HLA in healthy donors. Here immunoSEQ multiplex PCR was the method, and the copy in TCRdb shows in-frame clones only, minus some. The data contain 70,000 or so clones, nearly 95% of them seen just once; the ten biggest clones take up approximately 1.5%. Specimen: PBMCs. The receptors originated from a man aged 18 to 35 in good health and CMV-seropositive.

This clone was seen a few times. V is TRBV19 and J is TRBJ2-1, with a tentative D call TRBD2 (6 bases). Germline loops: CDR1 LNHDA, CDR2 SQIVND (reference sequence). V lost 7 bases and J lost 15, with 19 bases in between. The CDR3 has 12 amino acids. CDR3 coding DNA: TGTGCCAGTACTTCCCTTGGCGGGAACCCGTTCTTC. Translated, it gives CASTSLGGNPFF.

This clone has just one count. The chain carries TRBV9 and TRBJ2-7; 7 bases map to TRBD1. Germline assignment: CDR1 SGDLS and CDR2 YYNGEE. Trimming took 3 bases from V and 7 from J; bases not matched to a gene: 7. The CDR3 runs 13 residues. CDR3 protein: CASSGPTGDEQYF. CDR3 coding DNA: TGTGCCAGCAGCGGACCAACAGGGGATGAGCAGTACTTC. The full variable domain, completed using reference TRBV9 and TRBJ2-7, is DSGVTQTPKHLITATGQRVTLRCSPRSGDLSVYWYQQSLDQGLQFLIQYYNGEERAKGNILERFSAQQFPDLHSELNLSSLELGDSALYFCASSGPTGDEQYFGPGTRLTVT.

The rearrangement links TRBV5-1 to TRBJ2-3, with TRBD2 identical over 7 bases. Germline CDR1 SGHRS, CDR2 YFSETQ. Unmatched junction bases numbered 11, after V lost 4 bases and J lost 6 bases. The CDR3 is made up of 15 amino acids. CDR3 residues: CASSPLAGESDTQYF. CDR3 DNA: TGCGCCAGCAGCCCCCTGGCGGGAGAATCTGATACGCAGTATTTT.

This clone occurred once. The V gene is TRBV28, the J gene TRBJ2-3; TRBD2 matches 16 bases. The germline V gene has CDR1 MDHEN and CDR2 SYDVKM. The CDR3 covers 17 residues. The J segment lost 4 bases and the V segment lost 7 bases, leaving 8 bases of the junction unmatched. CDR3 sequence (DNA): TGTGCCAGCACAGGGGGACTAGCGGGAGGGCCGTCAGATACGCAGTATTTT. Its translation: CASTGGLAGGPSDTQYF.

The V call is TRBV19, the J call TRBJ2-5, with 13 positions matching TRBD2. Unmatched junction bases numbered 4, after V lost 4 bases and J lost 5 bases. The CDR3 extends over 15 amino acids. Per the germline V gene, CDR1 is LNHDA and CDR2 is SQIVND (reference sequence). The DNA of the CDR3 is TGTGCCAGTAGTACCCTGACTAGCGGGAGGGAGACCCAGTACTTC. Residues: CASSTLTSGRETQYF. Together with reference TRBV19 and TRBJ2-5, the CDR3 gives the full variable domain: DGGITQSPKYLFRKEGQNVTLSCEQNLNHDAMYWYRQDPGQGLRLIYYSQIVNDFQKGDIAEGYSVSREKKESFPLTVTSAQKNPTAFYLCASSTLTSGRETQYFGPGTRLLVL.

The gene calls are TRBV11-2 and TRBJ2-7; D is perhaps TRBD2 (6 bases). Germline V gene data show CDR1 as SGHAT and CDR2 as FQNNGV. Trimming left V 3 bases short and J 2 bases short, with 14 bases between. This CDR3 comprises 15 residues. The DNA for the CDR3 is TGTGCCAGCAGCTTTAGTTCGGGGGTCCCCTACGAGCAGTACTTC. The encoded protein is CASSFSSGVPYEQYF. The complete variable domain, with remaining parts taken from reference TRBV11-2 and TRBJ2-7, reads EAGVAQSPRYKIIEKRQSVAFWCNPISGHATLYWYQQILGQGPKLLIQFQNNGVVDDSQLPKDRFSAERLKGVDSTLKIQPAKLEDSAVYLCASSFSSGVPYEQYFGPGTRLTVT.

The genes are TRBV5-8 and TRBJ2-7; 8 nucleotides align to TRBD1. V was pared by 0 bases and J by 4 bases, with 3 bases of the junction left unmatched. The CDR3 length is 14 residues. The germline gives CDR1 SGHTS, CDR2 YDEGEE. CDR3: CASSLARQGYEQYF. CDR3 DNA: TGTGCCAGCAGCTTGGCCCGACAGGGGTACGAGCAGTACTTC.

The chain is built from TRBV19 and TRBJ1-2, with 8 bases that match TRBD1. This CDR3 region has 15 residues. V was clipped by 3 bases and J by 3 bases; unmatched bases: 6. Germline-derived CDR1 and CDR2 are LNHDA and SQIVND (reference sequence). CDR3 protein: CASSITYRGYYGYTF. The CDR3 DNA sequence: TGTGCCAGTAGTATCACGTACAGGGGGTACTATGGCTACACCTTC.

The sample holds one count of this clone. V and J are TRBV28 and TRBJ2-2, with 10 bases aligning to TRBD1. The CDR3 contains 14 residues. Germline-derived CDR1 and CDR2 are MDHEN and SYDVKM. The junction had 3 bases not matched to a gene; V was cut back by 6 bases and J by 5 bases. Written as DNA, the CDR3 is TGTGCCAGCAGCTGGGACAGGGGTACCGGGGAGCTGTTTTTT. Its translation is CASSWDRGTGELFF.

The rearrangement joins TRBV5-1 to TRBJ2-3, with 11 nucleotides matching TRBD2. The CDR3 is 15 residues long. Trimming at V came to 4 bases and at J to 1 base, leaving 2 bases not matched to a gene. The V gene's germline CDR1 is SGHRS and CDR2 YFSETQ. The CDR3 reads CASSPGLAGTDTQYF. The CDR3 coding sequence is TGCGCCAGCAGCCCGGGACTAGCGGGCACAGATACGCAGTATTTT.

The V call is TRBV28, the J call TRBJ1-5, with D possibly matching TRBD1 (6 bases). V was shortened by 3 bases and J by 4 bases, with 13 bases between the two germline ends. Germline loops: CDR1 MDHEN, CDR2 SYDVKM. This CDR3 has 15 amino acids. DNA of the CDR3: TGTGCCAGCAGTTTGGACAGACTCCCAAATCAGCCCCAGCATTTT. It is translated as CASSLDRLPNQPQHF.

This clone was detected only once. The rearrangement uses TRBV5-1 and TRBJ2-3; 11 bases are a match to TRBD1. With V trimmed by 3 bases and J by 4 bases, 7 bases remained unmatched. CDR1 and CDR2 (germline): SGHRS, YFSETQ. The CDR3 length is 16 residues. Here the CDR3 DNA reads TGCGCCAGCAGCTCACCCGGGACAGGGGGTGCAGATACGCAGTATTTT. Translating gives CASSSPGTGGADTQYF.

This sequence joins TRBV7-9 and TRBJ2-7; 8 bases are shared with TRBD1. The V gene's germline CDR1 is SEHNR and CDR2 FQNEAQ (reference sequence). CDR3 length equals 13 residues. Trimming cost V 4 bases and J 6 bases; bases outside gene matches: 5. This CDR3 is CASSSEGQGEQYF. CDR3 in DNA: TGTGCCAGCAGCTCCGAAGGACAGGGCGAGCAGTACTTC.

In nucleotides, the CDR3 is TGTGCCAGCTCACCAGTTGGAAGGGGGAATCTTAACTATGGCTACACCTTC. Amino acids: CASSPVGRGNLNYGYTF. The gene calls are TRBV18 and TRBJ1-2, with a possible D match to TRBD1 (6 bases). Germline V CDR1 and CDR2: KGHSH, LQKENI. The CDR3 has 17 amino acids. The V end was cut by 2 bases, the J end by 1 base, with 17 bases between.

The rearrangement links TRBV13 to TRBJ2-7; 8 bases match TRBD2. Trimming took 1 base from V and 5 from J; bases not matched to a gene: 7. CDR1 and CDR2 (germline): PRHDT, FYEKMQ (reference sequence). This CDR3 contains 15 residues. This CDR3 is CASSLASGTRDEQYF. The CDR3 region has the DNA TGTGCCAGCAGCTTAGCTTCAGGGACTAGAGACGAGCAGTACTTC.

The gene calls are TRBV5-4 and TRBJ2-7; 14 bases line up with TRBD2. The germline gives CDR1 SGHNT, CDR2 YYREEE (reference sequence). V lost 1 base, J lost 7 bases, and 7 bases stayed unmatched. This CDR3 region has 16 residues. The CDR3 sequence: CASSLRLAGGPGEQYF. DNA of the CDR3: TGTGCCAGCAGCTTGAGACTAGCGGGAGGGCCGGGAGAGCAGTACTTC. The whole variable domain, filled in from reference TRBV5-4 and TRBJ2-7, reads ETGVTQSPTHLIKTRGQQVTLRCSSQSGHNTVSWYQQALGQGPQFIFQYYREEENGRGNFPPRFSGLQFPNYSSELNVNALELDDSALYLCASSLRLAGGPGEQYFGPGTRLTVT.

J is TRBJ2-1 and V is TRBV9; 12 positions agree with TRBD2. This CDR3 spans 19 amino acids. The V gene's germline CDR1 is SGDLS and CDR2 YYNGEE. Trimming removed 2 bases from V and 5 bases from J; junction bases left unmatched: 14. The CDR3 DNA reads TGTGCCAGCAGCGTGGGCGATGGAAAAGGACTAGCGGGAAACAATGAGCAGTTCTTC. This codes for CASSVGDGKGLAGNNEQFF.

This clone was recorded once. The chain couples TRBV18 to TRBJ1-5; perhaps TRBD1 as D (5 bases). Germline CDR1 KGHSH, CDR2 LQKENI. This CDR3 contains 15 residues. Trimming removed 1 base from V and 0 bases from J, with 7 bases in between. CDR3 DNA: TGTGCCAGCTCACCACAAGGGGATAGCAATCAGCCCCAGCATTTT. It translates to CASSPQGDSNQPQHF.

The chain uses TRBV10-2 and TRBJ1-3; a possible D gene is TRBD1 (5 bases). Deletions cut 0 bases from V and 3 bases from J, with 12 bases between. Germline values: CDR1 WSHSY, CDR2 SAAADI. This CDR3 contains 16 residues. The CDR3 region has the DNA TGCGCCAGCAGTGAGTCTGGGGGAGGAAGTGGAAACACCATATATTTT. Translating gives CASSESGGGSGNTIYF.

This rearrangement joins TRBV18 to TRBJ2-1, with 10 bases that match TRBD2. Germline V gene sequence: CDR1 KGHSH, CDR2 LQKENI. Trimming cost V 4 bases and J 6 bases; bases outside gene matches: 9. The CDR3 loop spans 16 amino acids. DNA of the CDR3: TGTGCCAGCTCACTCACTAGCGGGACTCCCCTCAATGAGCAGTTCTTC. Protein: CASSLTSGTPLNEQFF.

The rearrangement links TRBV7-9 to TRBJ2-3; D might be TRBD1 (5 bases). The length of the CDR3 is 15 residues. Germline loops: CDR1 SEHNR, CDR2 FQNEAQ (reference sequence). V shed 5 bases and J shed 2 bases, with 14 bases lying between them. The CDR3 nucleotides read TGTGCCAGCAGCCGTAAGGGGCCCCCCACAGATACGCAGTATTTT. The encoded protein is CASSRKGPPTDTQYF.

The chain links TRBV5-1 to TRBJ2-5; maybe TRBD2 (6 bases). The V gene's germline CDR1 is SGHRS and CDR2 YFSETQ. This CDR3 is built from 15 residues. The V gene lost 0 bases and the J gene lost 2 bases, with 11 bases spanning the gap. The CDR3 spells CASSLGGGGQETQYF. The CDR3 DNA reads TGCGCCAGCAGCTTGGGTGGGGGAGGTCAAGAGACCCAGTACTTC.

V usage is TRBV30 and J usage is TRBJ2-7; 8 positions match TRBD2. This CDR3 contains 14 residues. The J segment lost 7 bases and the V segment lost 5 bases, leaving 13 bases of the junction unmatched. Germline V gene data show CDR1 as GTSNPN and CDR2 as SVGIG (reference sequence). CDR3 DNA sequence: TGTGCCTGGGGGAACTGGCGGGAGGCTGGGGAGCAGTACTTC. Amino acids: CAWGNWREAGEQYF.

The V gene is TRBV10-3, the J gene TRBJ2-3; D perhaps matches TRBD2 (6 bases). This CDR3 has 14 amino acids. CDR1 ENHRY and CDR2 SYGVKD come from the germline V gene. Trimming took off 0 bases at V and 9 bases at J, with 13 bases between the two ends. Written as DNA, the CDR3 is TGTGCCATCAGTGAGTCGAACGGGGGAAGGACGCAGTATTTT. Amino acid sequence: CAISESNGGRTQYF.

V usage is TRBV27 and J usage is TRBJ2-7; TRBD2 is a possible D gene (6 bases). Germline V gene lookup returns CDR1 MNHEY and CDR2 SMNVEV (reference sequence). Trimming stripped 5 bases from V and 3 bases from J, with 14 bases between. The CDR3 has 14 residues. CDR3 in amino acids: CASSPGLQLYEQYF. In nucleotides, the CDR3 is TGTGCCAGCAGTCCGGGACTTCAGCTCTACGAGCAGTACTTC.

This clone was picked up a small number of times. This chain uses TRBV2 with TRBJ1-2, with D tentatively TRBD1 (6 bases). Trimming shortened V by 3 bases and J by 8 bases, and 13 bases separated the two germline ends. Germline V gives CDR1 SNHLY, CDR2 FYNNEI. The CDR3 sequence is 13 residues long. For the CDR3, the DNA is TGTGCCAGCAGTGAGCCGACAGGTTACGGCTACACCTTC. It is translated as CASSEPTGYGYTF.